This T cell receptor beta chain comes out of a study of tumor and adjacent non-tumor tissue in lung cancer. Study-level background: Aged about 31 to 85 years, patients included roughly ten men and about 5 women with stage I to III disease. Each sample yielded roughly 4.2 million productive TCRbeta reads on average. Study results and limitations: Top 100 clones took a larger repertoire share in normal lung. Significantly higher TCR diversity was found in tumor than normal lung.

CDR3 size: 14 residues. Trimming took off 3 bases at V and 5 bases at J, with 14 bases between the two ends. TCRbeta libraries were built with three rounds of nested PCR, modified from ARM-PCR. Each CDR3 protein gets one entry after TCRdb re-called the multiplex PCR reads with MiXCR. Of just over 200,000 distinct CDR3 sequences in the sample, about 71% were seen once. No cell sorting was done before RNA was extracted from the tissue. Turning to this clonotype: The target antigen is unknown.

Specimen: lung tumor tissue. The V and J genes are TRBV12-3 or TRBV12-4 and TRBJ2-7; the D gene is possibly TRBD2 (5 bases). The sequence derives from a man aged 55 to 70 with non-small cell lung cancer. DNA for the CDR3: TGTGCCAGCAGTTTGATCGGGATAAGTGACGAGCAGTACTTC. Translated: CASSLIGISDEQYF.